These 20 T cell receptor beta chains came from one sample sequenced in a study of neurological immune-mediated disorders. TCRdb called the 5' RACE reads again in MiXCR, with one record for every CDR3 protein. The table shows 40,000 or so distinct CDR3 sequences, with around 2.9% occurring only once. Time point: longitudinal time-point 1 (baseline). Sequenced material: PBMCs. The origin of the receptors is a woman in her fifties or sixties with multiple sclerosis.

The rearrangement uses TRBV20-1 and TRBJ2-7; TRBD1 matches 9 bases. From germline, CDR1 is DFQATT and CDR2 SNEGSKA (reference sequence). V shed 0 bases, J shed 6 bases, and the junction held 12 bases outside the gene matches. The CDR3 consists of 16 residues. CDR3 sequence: CSARDGGQGPLGEQYF. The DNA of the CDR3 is TGCAGTGCTAGAGATGGAGGACAGGGGCCCTTAGGCGAGCAGTACTTC.

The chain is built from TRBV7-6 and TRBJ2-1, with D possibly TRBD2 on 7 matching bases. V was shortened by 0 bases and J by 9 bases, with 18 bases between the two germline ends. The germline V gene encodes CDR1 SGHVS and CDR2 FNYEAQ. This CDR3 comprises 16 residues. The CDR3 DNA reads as TGTGCCAGCAGCTTAGCTGGGCCGGCGGGGGCGGGTGAGCAGTTCTTC. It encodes CASSLAGPAGAGEQFF.

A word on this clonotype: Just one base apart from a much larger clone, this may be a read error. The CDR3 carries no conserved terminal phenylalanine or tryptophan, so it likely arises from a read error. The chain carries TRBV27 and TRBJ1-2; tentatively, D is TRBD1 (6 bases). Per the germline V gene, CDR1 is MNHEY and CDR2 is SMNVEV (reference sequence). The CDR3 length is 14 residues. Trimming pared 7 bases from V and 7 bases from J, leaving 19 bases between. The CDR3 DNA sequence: TGTGCCAGCAACAAACACCAGGGGTCGAGTGGCTACACCTGC. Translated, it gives CASNKHQGSSGYTC.

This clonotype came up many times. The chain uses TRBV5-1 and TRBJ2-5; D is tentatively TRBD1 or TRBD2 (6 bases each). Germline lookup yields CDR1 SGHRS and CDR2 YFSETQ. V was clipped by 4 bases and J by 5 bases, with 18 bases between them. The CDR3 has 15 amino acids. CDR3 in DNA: TGCGCCAGCAGCGCCGGGACTCCTGGGGGCGAGACCCAGTACTTC. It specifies CASSAGTPGGETQYF.

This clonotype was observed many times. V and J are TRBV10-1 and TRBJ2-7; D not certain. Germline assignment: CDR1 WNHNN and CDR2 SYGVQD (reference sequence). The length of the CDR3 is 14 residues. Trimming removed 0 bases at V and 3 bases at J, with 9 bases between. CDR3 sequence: CASSESLTNYEQYF. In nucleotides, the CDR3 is TGCGCCAGCAGTGAGTCCTTGACAAACTACGAGCAGTACTTC.

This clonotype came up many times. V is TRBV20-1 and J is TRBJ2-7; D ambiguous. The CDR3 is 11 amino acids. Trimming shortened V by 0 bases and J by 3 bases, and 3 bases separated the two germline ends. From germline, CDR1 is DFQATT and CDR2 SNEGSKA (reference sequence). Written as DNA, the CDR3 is TGCAGTGCTAGAGAGAACTACGAGCAGTACTTC. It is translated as CSARENYEQYF.

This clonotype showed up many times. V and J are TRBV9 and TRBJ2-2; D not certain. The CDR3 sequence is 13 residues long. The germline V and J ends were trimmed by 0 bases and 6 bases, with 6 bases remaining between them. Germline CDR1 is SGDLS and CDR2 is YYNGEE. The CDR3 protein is CASSVVVSGELFF. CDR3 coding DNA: TGTGCCAGCAGCGTAGTGGTGTCCGGGGAGCTGTTTTTT.

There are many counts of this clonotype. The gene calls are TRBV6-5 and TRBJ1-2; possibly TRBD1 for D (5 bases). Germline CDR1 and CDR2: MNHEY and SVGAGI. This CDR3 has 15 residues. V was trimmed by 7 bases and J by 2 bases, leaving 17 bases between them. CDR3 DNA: TGTGCCAGCACATCACAGGCACCATTAAACTATGGCTACACCTTC. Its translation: CASTSQAPLNYGYTF.

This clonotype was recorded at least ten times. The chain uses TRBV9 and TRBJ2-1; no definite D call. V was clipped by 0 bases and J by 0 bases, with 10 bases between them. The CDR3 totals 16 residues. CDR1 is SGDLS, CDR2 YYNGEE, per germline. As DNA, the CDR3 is TGTGCCAGCAGCGTAGACCGACGGAACTCCTACAATGAGCAGTTCTTC. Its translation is CASSVDRRNSYNEQFF.

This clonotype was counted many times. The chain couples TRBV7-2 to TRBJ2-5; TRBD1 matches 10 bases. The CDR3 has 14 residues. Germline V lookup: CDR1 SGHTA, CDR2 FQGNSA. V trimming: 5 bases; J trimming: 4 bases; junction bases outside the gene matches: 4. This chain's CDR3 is CASSMDRGIETQYF. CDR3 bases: TGTGCCAGCAGCATGGACAGGGGGATAGAGACCCAGTACTTC.

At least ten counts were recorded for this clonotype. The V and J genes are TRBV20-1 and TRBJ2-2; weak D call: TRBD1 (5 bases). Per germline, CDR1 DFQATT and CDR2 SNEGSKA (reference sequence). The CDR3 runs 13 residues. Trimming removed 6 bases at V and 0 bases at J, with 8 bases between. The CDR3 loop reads CSATTANTGELFF. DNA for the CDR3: TGCAGTGCAACGACAGCGAACACCGGGGAGCTGTTTTTT.

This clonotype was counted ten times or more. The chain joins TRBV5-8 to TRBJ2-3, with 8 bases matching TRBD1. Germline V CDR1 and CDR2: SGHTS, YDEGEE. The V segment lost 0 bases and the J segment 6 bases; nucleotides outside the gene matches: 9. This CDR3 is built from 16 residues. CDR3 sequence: CASSLVTGTGMDTQYF. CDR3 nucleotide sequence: TGTGCCAGCAGCTTGGTGACTGGGACAGGAATGGATACGCAGTATTTT.

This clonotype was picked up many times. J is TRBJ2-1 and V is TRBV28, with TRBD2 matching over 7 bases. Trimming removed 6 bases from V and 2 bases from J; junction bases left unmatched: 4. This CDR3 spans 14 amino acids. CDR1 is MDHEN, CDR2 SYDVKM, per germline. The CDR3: CASRPGGTYNEQFF. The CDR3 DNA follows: TGTGCCAGCAGACCCGGGGGGACCTACAATGAGCAGTTCTTC.

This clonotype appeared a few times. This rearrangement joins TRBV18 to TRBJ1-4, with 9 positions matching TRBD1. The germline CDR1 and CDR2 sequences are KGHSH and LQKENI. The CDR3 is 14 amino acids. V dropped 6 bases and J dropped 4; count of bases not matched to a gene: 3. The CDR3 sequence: CASSEGQGNEKLFF. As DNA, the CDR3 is TGTGCCAGCTCCGAGGGACAGGGTAATGAAAAACTGTTTTTT.

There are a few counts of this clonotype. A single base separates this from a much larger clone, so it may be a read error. The CDR3 region is CSFEGTYSYGYTF. The CDR3 DNA follows: TGCAGTTTCGAGGGGACCTATAGCTATGGCTACACCTTC. The chain recombines TRBV29-1 with TRBJ1-2; D perhaps matches TRBD1 (5 bases). CDR3 length: 13 residues. The germline CDR1 and CDR2 sequences are SQVTM and ANQGSEA.

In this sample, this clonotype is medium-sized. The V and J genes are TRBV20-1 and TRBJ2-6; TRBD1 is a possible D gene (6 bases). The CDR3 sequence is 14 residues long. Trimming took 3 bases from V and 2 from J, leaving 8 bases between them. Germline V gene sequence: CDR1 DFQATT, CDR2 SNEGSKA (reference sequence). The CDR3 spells CSASRGTGANVLTF. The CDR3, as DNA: TGCAGTGCTAGTAGGGGGACTGGGGCCAACGTCCTGACTTTC.

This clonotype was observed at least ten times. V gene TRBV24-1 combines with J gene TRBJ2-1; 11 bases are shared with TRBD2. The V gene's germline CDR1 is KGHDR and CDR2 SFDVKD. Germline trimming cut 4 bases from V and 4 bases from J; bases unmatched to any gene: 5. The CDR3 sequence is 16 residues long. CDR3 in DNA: TGTGCCACCAGTGACGCGACTAGCGGGGCTTACAATGAGCAGTTCTTC. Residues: CATSDATSGAYNEQFF.

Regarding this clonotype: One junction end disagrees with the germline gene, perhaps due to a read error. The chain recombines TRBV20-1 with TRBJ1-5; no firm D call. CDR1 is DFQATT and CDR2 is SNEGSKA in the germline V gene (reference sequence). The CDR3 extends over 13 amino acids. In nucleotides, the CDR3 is TGCAGTGCTAGAGATTACGGCAATAAGACCCAGAATTTT. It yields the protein CSARDYGNKTQNF.

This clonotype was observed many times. CDR3 in DNA: TGTGCCAGCAGCTTAGAACGGCTCAGCTCTGGAAACACCATATATTTT. This codes for CASSLERLSSGNTIYF. The chain couples TRBV7-8 to TRBJ1-3; D unclear. The CDR3 spans 16 residues. With 1 base removed from V and 0 bases from J, the gap between germline ends came to 10 bases. Germline CDR1 is SGHVS and CDR2 is FQNEAQ.

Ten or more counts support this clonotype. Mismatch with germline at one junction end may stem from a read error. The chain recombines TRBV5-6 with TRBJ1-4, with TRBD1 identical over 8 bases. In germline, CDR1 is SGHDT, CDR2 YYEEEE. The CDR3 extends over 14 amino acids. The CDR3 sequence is CASSQVGQGGSRLF. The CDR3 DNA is TGTGCCAGCAGCCAAGTTGGACAGGGAGGGTCTCGGCTTTTT.